This T cell receptor (beta chain) was retrieved from a study of blood T cells in healthy people across ages. Study results and limitations: Roughly linearly, TCR beta diversity per million T cells fell as age increased.

CDR3 size: 14 residues. Germline trimming cut 4 bases from V and 6 bases from J; bases unmatched to any gene: 9. Germline values: CDR1 SGDLS, CDR2 YYNGEE. Using a J-beta primer mix together with a sample-barcoded 5' primer, a second PCR was run for about 6 to 11 cycles. Tags on each cDNA molecule came from a template-switch adaptor with 12 random nucleotides. TCRdb used MiXCR to reprocess the 5' RACE reads, holding one entry per CDR3 protein. This sample has just over 1 million distinct CDR3 sequences, with 40% to 45% found just once. A remark on this clonotype: Its antigen is currently unknown.

This receptor was taken from a woman aged 55-69 years in good health. Sequencing input: blood. V gene TRBV9 combines with J gene TRBJ2-7; 8 nucleotides align to TRBD1. The CDR3 DNA reads TGTGCCAGCAGCAGATGGGACAGGACGTCCGAGCAGTACTTC. Protein product: CASSRWDRTSEQYF.